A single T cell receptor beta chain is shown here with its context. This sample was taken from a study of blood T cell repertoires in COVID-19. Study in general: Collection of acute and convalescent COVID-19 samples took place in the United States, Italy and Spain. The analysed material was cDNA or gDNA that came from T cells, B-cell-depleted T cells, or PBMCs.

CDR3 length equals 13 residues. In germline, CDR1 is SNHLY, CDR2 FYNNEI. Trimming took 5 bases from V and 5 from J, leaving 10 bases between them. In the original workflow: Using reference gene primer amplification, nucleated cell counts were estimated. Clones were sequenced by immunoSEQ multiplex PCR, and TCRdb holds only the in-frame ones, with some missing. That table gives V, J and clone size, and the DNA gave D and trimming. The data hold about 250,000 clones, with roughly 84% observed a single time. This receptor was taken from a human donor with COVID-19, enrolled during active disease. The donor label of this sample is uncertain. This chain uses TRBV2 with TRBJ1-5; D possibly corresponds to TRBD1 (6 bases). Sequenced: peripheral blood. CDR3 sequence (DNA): TGTGCCAGCAGTCTTTACAGGGATCAGCCCCAGCATTTT. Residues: CASSLYRDQPQHF. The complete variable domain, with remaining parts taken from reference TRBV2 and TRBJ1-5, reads EPEVTQTPSHQVTQMGQEVILRCVPISNHLYFYWYRQILGQKVEFLVSFYNNEISEKSEIFDDQFSVERPDGSNFTLKIRSTKLEDSAMYFCASSLYRDQPQHFGDGTRLSIL.